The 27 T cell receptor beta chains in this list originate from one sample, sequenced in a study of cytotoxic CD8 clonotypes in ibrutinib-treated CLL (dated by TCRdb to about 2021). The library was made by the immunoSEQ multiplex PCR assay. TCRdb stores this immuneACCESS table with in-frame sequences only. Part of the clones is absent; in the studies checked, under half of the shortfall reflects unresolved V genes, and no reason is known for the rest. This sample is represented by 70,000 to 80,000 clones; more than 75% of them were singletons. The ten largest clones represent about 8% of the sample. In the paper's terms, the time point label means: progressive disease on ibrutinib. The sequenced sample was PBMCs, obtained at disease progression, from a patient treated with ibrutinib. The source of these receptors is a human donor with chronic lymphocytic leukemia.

CDR3 loop: CASSQERVRLGQGDYNEQFF. The CDR3 DNA sequence: TGTGCCAGCAGCCAAGAAAGAGTTCGGTTGGGGCAGGGGGACTACAATGAGCAGTTCTTC. The J gene is TRBJ2-1, the V gene TRBV4-2; 7 bases are shared with TRBD1. Trimming took 0 bases from V and 3 from J; bases not matched to a gene: 17. Germline V gene sequence: CDR1 LGHNA, CDR2 YNFKEQ. CDR3 length: 20 amino acids.

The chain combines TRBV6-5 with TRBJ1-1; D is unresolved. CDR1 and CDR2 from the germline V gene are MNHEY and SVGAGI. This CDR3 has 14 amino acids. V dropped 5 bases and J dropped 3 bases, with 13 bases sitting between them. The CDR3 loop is CASSPSFQDTEAFF. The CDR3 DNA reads TGTGCCAGCAGTCCAAGTTTTCAGGACACTGAAGCTTTCTTT.

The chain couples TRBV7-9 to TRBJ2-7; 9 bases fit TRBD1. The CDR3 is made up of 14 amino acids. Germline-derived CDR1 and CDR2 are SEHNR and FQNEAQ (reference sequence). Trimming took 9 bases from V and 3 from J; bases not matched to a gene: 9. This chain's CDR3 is CASDLGQGLYEQYF. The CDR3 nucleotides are TGTGCCAGTGACCTGGGACAGGGTCTCTACGAGCAGTACTTC. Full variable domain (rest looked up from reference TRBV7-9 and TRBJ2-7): DTGVSQNPRHKITKRGQNVTFRCDPISEHNRLYWYRQTLGQGPEFLTYFQNEAQLEKSRLLSDRFSAERPKGSFSTLEIQRTEQGDSAMYLCASDLGQGLYEQYFGPGTRLTVT.

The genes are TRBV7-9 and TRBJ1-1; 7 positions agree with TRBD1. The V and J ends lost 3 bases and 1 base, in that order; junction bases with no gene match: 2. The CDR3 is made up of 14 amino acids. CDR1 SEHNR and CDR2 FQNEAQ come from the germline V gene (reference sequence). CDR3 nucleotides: TGTGCCAGCAGCTTGAGACAGGGGAACACTGAAGCTTTCTTT. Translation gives CASSLRQGNTEAFF.

The CDR3 sequence: CASSPSPMWGEETQYF. The DNA for the CDR3 is TGTGCCAGCAGCCCCTCTCCTATGTGGGGGGAAGAGACCCAGTACTTC. The chain has TRBV9 and TRBJ2-5, with D perhaps TRBD2 (6 bases). The V gene's germline CDR1 is SGDLS and CDR2 YYNGEE. CDR3 length: 16 amino acids. Between the trimmed V and J ends, which lost 4 bases and 3 bases, there was a span of 19 bases.

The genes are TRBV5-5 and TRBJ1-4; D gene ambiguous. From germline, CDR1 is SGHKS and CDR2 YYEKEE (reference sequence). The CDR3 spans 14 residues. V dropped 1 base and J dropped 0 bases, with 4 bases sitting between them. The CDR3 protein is CASSLTTTNEKLFF. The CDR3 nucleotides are TGTGCCAGCAGCTTGACCACAACTAATGAAAAACTGTTTTTT. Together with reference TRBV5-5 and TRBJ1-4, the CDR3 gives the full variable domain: DAGVTQSPTHLIKTRGQQVTLRCSPISGHKSVSWYQQVLGQGPQFIFQYYEKEERGRGNFPDRFSARQFPNYSSELNVNALLLGDSALYLCASSLTTTNEKLFFGSGTQLSVL.

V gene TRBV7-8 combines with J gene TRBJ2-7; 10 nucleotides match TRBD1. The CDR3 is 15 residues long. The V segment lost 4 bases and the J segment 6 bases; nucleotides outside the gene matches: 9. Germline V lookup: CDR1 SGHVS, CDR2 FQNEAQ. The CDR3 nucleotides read TGTGCCAGCAGCTACCCCGGGACAGGGGAGTCCGAGCAGTACTTC. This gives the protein CASSYPGTGESEQYF.

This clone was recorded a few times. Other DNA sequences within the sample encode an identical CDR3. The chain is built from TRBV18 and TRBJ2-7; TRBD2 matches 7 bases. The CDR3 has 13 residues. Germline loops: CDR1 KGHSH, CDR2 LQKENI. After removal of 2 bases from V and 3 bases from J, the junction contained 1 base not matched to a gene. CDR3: CASSPSGGYEQYF. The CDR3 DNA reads TGTGCCAGCTCACCATCGGGGGGCTACGAGCAGTACTTC.

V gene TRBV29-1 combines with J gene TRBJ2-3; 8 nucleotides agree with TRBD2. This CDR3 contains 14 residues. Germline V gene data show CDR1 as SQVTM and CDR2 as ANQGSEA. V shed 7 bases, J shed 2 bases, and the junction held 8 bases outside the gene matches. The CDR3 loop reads CSGRRGDYTDTQYF. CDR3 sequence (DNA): TGCAGCGGGAGGCGGGGGGATTACACAGATACGCAGTATTTT.

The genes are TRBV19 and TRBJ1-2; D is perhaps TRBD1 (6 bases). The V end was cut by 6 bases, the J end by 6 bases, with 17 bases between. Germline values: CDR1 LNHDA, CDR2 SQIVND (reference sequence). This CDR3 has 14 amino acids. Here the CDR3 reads CASRGIAQGNGYTF. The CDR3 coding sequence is TGTGCCAGTAGAGGTATAGCCCAGGGGAATGGCTACACCTTC. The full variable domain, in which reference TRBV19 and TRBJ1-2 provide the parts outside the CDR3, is DGGITQSPKYLFRKEGQNVTLSCEQNLNHDAMYWYRQDPGQGLRLIYYSQIVNDFQKGDIAEGYSVSREKKESFPLTVTSAQKNPTAFYLCASRGIAQGNGYTFGSGTRLTVV.

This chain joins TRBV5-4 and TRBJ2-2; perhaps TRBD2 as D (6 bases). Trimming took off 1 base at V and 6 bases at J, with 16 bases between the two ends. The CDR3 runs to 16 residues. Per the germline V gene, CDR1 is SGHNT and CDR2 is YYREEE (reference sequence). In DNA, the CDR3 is TGTGCCAGCAGCTTGATGGGAGGACCATTTCCCGGGGAGCTGTTTTTT. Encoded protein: CASSLMGGPFPGELFF.

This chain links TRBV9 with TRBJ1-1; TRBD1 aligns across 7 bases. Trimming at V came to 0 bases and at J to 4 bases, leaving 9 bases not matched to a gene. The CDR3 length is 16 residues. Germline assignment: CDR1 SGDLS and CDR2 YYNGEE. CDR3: CASSVGETGIITEAFF. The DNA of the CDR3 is TGTGCCAGCAGCGTAGGCGAGACAGGGATTATCACTGAAGCTTTCTTT.

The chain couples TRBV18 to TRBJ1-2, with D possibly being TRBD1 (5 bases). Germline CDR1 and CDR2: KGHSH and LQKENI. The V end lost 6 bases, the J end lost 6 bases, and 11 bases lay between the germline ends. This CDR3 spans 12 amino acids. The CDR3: CASSRLRDGYTF. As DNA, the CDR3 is TGTGCCAGCTCGAGACTCAGGGATGGCTACACCTTC.

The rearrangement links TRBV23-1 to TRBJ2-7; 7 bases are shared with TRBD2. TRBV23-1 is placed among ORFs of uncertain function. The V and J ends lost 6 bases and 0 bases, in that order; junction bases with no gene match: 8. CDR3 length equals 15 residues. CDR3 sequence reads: CASSPPREASYEQYF. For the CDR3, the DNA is TGCGCCAGCAGCCCGCCCCGGGAGGCCTCCTACGAGCAGTACTTC.

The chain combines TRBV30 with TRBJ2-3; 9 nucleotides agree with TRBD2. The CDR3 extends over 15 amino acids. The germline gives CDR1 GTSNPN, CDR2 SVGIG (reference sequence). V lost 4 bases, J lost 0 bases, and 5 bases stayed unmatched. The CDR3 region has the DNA TGTGCCTGGACGGTAGCGGGGGCTAGCACAGATACGCAGTATTTT. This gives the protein CAWTVAGASTDTQYF.

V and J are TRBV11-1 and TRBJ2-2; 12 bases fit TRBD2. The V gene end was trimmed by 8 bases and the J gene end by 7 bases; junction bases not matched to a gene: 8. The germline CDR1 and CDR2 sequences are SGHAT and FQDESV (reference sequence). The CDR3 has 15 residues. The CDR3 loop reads CASSRTSGMVGELFF. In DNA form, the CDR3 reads TGTGCCAGCTCCCGGACTAGCGGGATGGTCGGGGAGCTGTTTTTT.

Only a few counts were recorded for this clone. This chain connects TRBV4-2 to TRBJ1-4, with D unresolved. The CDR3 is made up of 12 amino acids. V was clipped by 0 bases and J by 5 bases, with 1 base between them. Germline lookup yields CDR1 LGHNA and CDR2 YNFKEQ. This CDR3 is CASSQDNEKLFF. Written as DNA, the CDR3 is TGTGCCAGCAGCCAAGACAATGAAAAACTGTTTTTT.

CDR3 sequence: CASAGQGVLNTEAFF. In DNA form, the CDR3 reads TGTGCCAGTGCGGGACAGGGGGTTTTGAACACTGAAGCTTTCTTT. The chain is built from TRBV27 and TRBJ1-1; 11 positions agree with TRBD1. CDR1 is MNHEY and CDR2 is SMNVEV in the germline V gene (reference sequence). CDR3 length: 15 amino acids. J lost 0 bases, V lost 9 bases, and 6 bases had no gene match.

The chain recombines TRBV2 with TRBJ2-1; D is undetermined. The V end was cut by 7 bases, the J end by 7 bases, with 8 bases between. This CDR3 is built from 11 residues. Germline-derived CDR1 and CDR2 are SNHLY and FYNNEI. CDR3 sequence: CASTNRNEQFF. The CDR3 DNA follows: TGTGCCAGCACAAACCGAAATGAGCAGTTCTTC.

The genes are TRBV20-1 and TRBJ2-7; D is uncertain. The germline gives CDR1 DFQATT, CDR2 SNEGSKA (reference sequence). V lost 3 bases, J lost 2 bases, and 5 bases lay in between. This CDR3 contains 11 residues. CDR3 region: CSARKAYEQYF. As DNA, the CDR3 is TGCAGTGCTAGGAAAGCCTACGAGCAGTACTTC.

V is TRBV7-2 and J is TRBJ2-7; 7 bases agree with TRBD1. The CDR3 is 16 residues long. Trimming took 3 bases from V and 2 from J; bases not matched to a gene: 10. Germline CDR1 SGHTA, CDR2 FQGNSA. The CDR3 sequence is CASSFTPGQLPYEQYF. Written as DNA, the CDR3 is TGTGCCAGCAGCTTTACCCCGGGACAGCTACCCTACGAGCAGTACTTC.

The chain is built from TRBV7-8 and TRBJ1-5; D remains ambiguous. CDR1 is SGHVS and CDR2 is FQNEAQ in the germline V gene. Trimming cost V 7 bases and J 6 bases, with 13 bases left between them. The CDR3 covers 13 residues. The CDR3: CASMRGLGQPQHF. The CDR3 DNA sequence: TGTGCCAGCATGAGAGGGTTAGGTCAGCCCCAGCATTTT.

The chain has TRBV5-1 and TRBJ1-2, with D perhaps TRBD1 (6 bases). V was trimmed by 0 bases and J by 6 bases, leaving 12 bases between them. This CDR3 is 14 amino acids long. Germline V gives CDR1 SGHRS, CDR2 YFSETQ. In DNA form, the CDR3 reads TGCGCCAGCAGCTTGGTTGGGGGGGCGCATGGCTACACCTTC. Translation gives CASSLVGGAHGYTF.

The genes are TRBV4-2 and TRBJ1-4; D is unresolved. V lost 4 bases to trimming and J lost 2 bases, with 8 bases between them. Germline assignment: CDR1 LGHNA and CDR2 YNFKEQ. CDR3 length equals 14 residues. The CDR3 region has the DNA TGTGCCAGCAGCCCACACCGGACTAATGAAAAACTGTTTTTT. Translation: CASSPHRTNEKLFF.

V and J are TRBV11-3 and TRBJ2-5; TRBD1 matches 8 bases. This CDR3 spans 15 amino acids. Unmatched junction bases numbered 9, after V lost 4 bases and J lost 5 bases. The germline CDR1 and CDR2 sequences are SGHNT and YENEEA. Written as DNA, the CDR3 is TGTGCCAGCAGCTCAAGCCTCAGGGGGCCGGAGACCCAGTACTTC. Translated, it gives CASSSSLRGPETQYF.

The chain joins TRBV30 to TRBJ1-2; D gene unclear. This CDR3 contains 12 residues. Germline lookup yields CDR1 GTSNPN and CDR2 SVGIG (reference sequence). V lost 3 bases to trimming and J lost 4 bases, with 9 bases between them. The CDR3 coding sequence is TGTGCCTGGAGCCCCGGCCTCTATGGCTACACCTTC. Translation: CAWSPGLYGYTF.

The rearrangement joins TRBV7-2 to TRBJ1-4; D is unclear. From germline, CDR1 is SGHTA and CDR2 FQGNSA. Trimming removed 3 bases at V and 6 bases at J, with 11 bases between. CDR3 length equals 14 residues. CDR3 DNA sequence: TGTGCCAGCAGCTTGGGAGGTTACCATGAAAAACTGTTTTTT. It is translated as CASSLGGYHEKLFF.